This is a list of T cell receptor beta chains from one sample in a study of neoadjuvant anti-PD-1 for oral cavity cancer. Clones were sequenced by immunoSEQ multiplex PCR, and TCRdb holds only the in-frame ones, with some missing. This table has 4,500 to 6,000 clones, over 45% appearing once. Source: tumor tissue, taken before nivolumab (anti-PD-1) treatment. The receptors here all came from a person aged 35-79 years with oral cavity squamous cell carcinoma. Both conserved end residues are part of each CDR3. A D gene is named only where the DNA matches it firmly. A row's size may be missing; if present it is once, few, many or a size class.

D: NA; J: TRBJ1-2; V: TRBV10-3; size: NA; DNA: TGTGCCATCAGTGAGAGGGACACACGGTCCTATGGCTACACCTTC; CDR3: CAISERDTRSYGYTF
D: TRBD2; J: TRBJ2-7; V: TRBV27; size: NA; DNA: TGTGCCACTAGCGGGCTAGCGGGAAACGAGCACGAGCAGTACTTC; CDR3: CATSGLAGNEHEQYF
D: NA; J: TRBJ1-3; V: TRBV6-1; size: NA; DNA: TGTGCCAGCAGTGGTTTAGGGGCTGGAAACACCATATATTTT; CDR3: CASSGLGAGNTIYF
D: TRBD2; J: TRBJ2-7; V: TRBV29-1; size: NA; DNA: TGCAGCGTTGAAGATCGGTCTAGCGGGAGGGTACACGAGCAGTACTTC; CDR3: CSVEDRSSGRVHEQYF
D: NA; J: TRBJ1-5; V: TRBV2; size: NA; DNA: TGTGCCAGCAGTGACGCCCGCTACGGCCAGCCCCAGCATTTT; CDR3: CASSDARYGQPQHF
D: TRBD1; J: TRBJ1-6; V: TRBV9; size: NA; DNA: TGTGCCAGCAGCGGACAGGGGGCCAATAATTCACCCCTCCACTTT; CDR3: CASSGQGANNSPLHF
D: NA; J: TRBJ1-1; V: TRBV27; size: few; DNA: TGTGCCAGCAGTTTAATTGGAGGGTTCGCTGAAGCTTTCTTT; CDR3: CASSLIGGFAEAFF
D: NA; J: TRBJ1-5; V: TRBV7-9; size: few; DNA: TGTGCCAGCAGCTTAGCAGACGGAAGGCTTCAGCCCCAGCATTTT; CDR3: CASSLADGRLQPQHF
D: NA; J: TRBJ1-2; V: TRBV6-5; size: NA; DNA: TGTGCCAGCAGTTACGGGGGACCGGTGGGCGGCTACACCTTC; CDR3: CASSYGGPVGGYTF
D: TRBD1; J: TRBJ1-4; V: TRBV11-2; size: NA; DNA: TGTGCCAGCAGCGTTTCCGGGACAGCTAATGAAAAACTGTTTTTT; CDR3: CASSVSGTANEKLFF
D: NA; J: TRBJ2-7; V: TRBV4-2; size: NA; DNA: TGTGCCAGCAGCGGTCAGGAGGCAAGCTACGAGCAGTACTTC; CDR3: CASSGQEASYEQYF
D: NA; J: TRBJ2-7; V: TRBV18; size: NA; DNA: TGTGCCAGCTCACCAAATTATGGGGCGGTGGTTTACTACGAGCAGTACTTC; CDR3: CASSPNYGAVVYYEQYF
D: NA; J: TRBJ1-5; V: TRBV27; size: NA; DNA: TGTGCCAGCAGACCACAGGGTTACCAGCCCCAGCATTTT; CDR3: CASRPQGYQPQHF
D: NA; J: TRBJ1-5; V: TRBV6-5; size: NA; DNA: TGTGCCAGCAGTTACTCGGCGGCTAGCAATCAGCCCCAGCATTTT; CDR3: CASSYSAASNQPQHF
D: TRBD2; J: TRBJ2-3; V: TRBV19; size: few; DNA: TGTGCCAGTAGTACGGGACTAGCTGCGACAGATACGCAGTATTTT; CDR3: CASSTGLAATDTQYF
D: NA; J: TRBJ2-1; V: TRBV5-4; size: NA; DNA: TGTGCCAGCAGCTTGGGTTCCGGGGGCCGGTACAATGAGCAGTTCTTC; CDR3: CASSLGSGGRYNEQFF
D: NA; J: TRBJ1-5; V: TRBV6-6; size: NA; DNA: TGTGCCAGCAGTTTGACAGGTCTTAATCAGCCCCAGCATTTT; CDR3: CASSLTGLNQPQHF
D: NA; J: TRBJ1-5; V: TRBV27; size: NA; DNA: TGTGCCAGCAGTTTCATCGGGGGCCAGCCCCAGCATTTT; CDR3: CASSFIGGQPQHF
D: NA; J: TRBJ1-5; V: TRBV2; size: few; DNA: TGTGCCAGCAGTGAAAATCTGCAGCCCCAGCATTTT; CDR3: CASSENLQPQHF
D: NA; J: TRBJ1-4; V: TRBV27; size: NA; DNA: TGTGCCAGCAAGCAGGGGACGTCAGGTGAAAAACTGTTTTTT; CDR3: CASKQGTSGEKLFF
D: TRBD1; J: TRBJ1-1; V: TRBV5-1; size: NA; DNA: TGCGCCAGCAGCTTTGACAGGGGATATACTGAAGCTTTCTTT; CDR3: CASSFDRGYTEAFF
D: TRBD2; J: TRBJ2-7; V: TRBV9; size: few; DNA: TGCCTTCTGGGGGAGGGATACGAGCAGTACTTC; CDR3: CLLGEGYEQYF
D: NA; J: TRBJ1-3; V: TRBV10-1; size: once; DNA: TGCGCCAGCAGTGAGTCCAAAACGGGTTCTGGAAACACCATATATTTT; CDR3: CASSESKTGSGNTIYF
D: NA; J: TRBJ1-5; V: TRBV11-2; size: NA; DNA: TGTGCCAGCAGCAGGGGAAGCAATCAGCCCCAGCATTTT; CDR3: CASSRGSNQPQHF
D: NA; J: TRBJ2-7; V: TRBV28; size: NA; DNA: TGTGCCAGCAGGGGACCGGGACAAATATCCTACGAGCAGTACTTC; CDR3: CASRGPGQISYEQYF
D: NA; J: TRBJ1-4; V: TRBV7-9; size: NA; DNA: TGTGCCAGCAGCGTCAATGACGGGCCCGAACTTGAAAAACTGTTTTTT; CDR3: CASSVNDGPELEKLFF
D: TRBD1; J: TRBJ2-7; V: TRBV4-1; size: once; DNA: TGCGCCAGCAGCCAGCCGGGACAGGGTTTCTACGAGCAGTACTTC; CDR3: CASSQPGQGFYEQYF
D: NA; J: TRBJ2-6; V: TRBV7-2; size: few; DNA: TGTGCCAGCAGCTTAGTTTCGAGCTCTGGGGCCAACGTCCTGACTTTC; CDR3: CASSLVSSSGANVLTF
D: NA; J: TRBJ2-1; V: TRBV5-1; size: NA; DNA: TGCGCCAGCAGCCCAGGTTGGGGTGGGGTAGACAATGAGCAGTTCTTC; CDR3: CASSPGWGGVDNEQFF
D: NA; J: TRBJ2-3; V: TRBV2; size: NA; DNA: TGTGCCGCTGGTGGGTATTCGAGGAGCACAGATACGCAGTATTTT; CDR3: CAAGGYSRSTDTQYF
D: NA; J: TRBJ2-7; V: TRBV29-1; size: few; DNA: TGCAGCGTCGCCCCAGCCGGGGGAAGGCCCTACGAGCAGTACTTC; CDR3: CSVAPAGGRPYEQYF
D: NA; J: TRBJ1-4; V: TRBV28; size: NA; DNA: TGTGCCAGCAGTCCTCCAGGGGTAGTCGGTGAAAAACTGTTTTTT; CDR3: CASSPPGVVGEKLFF
D: TRBD1; J: TRBJ1-5; V: TRBV27; size: NA; DNA: TGTGCCAGCAGCTGGGACAGGGATCAGCCCCAGCATTTT; CDR3: CASSWDRDQPQHF
D: NA; J: TRBJ1-5; V: TRBV27; size: NA; DNA: TGTGCCAGCAGTTTATTAGGGAGGGGAAATCAGCCCCAGCATTTT; CDR3: CASSLLGRGNQPQHF
D: NA; J: TRBJ2-2; V: TRBV5-1; size: few; DNA: TGCGCCAGCAGCTACCCAGGGAGATCCGGGGAGCTGTTTTTT; CDR3: CASSYPGRSGELFF
D: TRBD2; J: TRBJ2-7; V: TRBV19; size: once; DNA: TGTCTCGGGGGAGGGCCGTACGAGCAGTACTTC; CDR3: CLGGGPYEQYF
D: NA; J: TRBJ2-1; V: TRBV2; size: once; DNA: TGTGCCAGCAGTGAATTCCCCCTAGACAATGAGCAGTTCTTC; CDR3: CASSEFPLDNEQFF
D: NA; J: TRBJ2-7; V: TRBV6-1; size: NA; DNA: TGTGCCAGCAGTTCCGACAGAAACTACGAGCAGTACTTC; CDR3: CASSSDRNYEQYF
D: TRBD1; J: TRBJ1-2; V: TRBV27; size: once; DNA: TGTGCCAGCAGTTCCTACAGGGGTAAACCTCACTCCTACACCTTC; CDR3: CASSSYRGKPHSYTF
D: TRBD1; J: TRBJ1-2; V: TRBV10-3; size: NA; DNA: TGTGCCATCAGGAAAGGCTTAACAGGGGGCGGAATGGATGGCTACACCTTC; CDR3: CAIRKGLTGGGMDGYTF
D: NA; J: TRBJ2-7; V: TRBV7-8; size: NA; DNA: TGTGCCAGCAGTCCCTCACTGACCGGTTACGAGCAGTACTTC; CDR3: CASSPSLTGYEQYF
D: TRBD2; J: TRBJ2-7; V: TRBV5-1; size: NA; DNA: TGCGCCAGCAGCCTATCCACCCGACTAGCGGGAGATGAGCAGTACTTC; CDR3: CASSLSTRLAGDEQYF
D: NA; J: TRBJ1-1; V: TRBV15; size: NA; DNA: TGTGCCACCAGCAGGGCTATTGGAGAGCTGAACACTGAAGCTTTCTTT; CDR3: CATSRAIGELNTEAFF
D: NA; J: TRBJ1-1; V: TRBV11-2; size: NA; DNA: TGTGCCAGCAGCCCCGATCGGGGCGAAGCTTTCTTT; CDR3: CASSPDRGEAFF
D: TRBD2; J: TRBJ2-3; V: TRBV6-4; size: few; DNA: TGTGCCAGCAGTGACTCGACTAGCGGGGGCACAGATACGCAGTATTTT; CDR3: CASSDSTSGGTDTQYF
D: NA; J: TRBJ2-7; V: TRBV2; size: NA; DNA: TGTGCCAGCAGTGAACTGGGCTTGGGACGCGAGCAGTACTTC; CDR3: CASSELGLGREQYF
D: NA; J: TRBJ1-1; V: TRBV7-9; size: NA; DNA: TGTGCCAGCAGCTTGACCCTGGTCGGGGGCACGTCCTTT; CDR3: CASSLTLVGGTSF
D: TRBD1; J: TRBJ2-7; V: TRBV6-6; size: NA; DNA: TGTGCCAGCAGTCGGGACAGGGTCTCCTACGAGCAGTACTTC; CDR3: CASSRDRVSYEQYF
D: NA; J: TRBJ2-5; V: TRBV19; size: NA; DNA: TGTGCCAGTAGTAACCTAGAACAAGAGACCCAGTACTTC; CDR3: CASSNLEQETQYF
D: NA; J: TRBJ2-7; V: TRBV7-6; size: NA; DNA: TGTGCCAGCAGCTTAGTGGTTAGCGACTCGAGAAGGGAGCAGTACTTC; CDR3: CASSLVVSDSRREQYF
D: NA; J: TRBJ1-5; V: TRBV27; size: NA; DNA: TGTGCCAGCAGTACCCGAACAGGGACGGGTCAGCCCCAGCATTTT; CDR3: CASSTRTGTGQPQHF
D: NA; J: TRBJ1-5; V: TRBV6-1; size: NA; DNA: TGTGCCAGCGGAGTCAATTGGGGGTGGGATCAGCCCCAGCATTTT; CDR3: CASGVNWGWDQPQHF
D: NA; J: TRBJ1-5; V: TRBV15; size: few; DNA: TGTGCCACCAGCACCCCGTCTGTCGGCAATCAGCCCCAGCATTTT; CDR3: CATSTPSVGNQPQHF
D: TRBD1; J: TRBJ1-2; V: TRBV28; size: NA; DNA: TGTGCCAGCCGCAGCCCTACAGGGGGGGGTTTTCGCTACACCTTC; CDR3: CASRSPTGGGFRYTF
D: NA; J: TRBJ1-1; V: TRBV6-5; size: NA; DNA: TGTGCCAGCAGTTCTTTGAATGAAGCTTTCTTT; CDR3: CASSSLNEAFF
D: TRBD1; J: TRBJ1-1; V: TRBV28; size: once; DNA: TGTGCCAGCAGTCCCGGGACAGGGGGGTACACTGAAGCTTTCTTT; CDR3: CASSPGTGGYTEAFF
D: NA; J: TRBJ1-4; V: TRBV5-4; size: NA; DNA: TGTGCCAGCAGCTTAGCGGCCTCTAATGAAAAACTGTTTTTT; CDR3: CASSLAASNEKLFF